This T cell receptor (beta chain) was retrieved from a study of cytomegalovirus exposure and HLA in healthy donors. As for this clone: Its target is not known.

Trimming took 3 bases from V and 5 from J, leaving 19 bases between them. The germline V gene has CDR1 SQVTM and CDR2 ANQGSEA. The CDR3 is made up of 15 amino acids. PCR was performed using 60 Vbeta and 13 Jbeta primers. Profiling relied on immunoSEQ multiplex PCR, and the TCRdb table lists in-frame clones only, not all of them. The sample includes 130,000 or so clones, approximately 70% of them seen just once. Study-level results: Testing in vitro showed a few CMV-associated chains specific for CMV antigens.

The specimen sequenced was PBMCs. The clonotype comes from a man younger than 35 in good health and CMV-seronegative. This chain uses TRBV29-1 with TRBJ2-5; weak D call: TRBD2 (7 bases). The CDR3 DNA is TGCAGCGTTGATTTGGGGGGGCGCTTGGGGGAGACCCAGTACTTC. Its protein is CSVDLGGRLGETQYF.